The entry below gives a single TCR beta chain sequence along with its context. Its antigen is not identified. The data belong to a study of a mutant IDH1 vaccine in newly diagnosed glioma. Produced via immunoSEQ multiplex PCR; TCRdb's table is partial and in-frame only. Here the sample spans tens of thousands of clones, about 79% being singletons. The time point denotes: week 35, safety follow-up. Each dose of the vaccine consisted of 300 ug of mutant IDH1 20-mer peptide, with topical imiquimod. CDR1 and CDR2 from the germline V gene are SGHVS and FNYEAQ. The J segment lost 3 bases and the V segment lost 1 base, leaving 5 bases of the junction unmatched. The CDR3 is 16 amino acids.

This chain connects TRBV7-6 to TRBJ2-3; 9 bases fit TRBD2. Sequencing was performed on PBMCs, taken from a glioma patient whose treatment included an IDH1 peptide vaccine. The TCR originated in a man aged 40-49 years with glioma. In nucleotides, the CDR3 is TGTGCCAGCAGCTTAGAAAGCGGGAGGACTACAGATACGCAGTATTTT. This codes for CASSLESGRTTDTQYF.